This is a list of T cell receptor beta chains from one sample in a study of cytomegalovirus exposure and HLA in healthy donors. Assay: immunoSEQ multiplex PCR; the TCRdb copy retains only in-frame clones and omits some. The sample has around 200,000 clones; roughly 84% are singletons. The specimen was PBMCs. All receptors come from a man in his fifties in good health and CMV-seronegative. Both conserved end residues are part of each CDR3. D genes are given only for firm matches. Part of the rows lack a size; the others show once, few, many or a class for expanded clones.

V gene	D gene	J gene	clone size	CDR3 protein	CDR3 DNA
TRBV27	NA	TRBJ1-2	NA	CASSLFAGQDGYTF	TGTGCCAGCAGTTTATTCGCAGGGCAGGATGGCTACACCTTC
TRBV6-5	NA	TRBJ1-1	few	CASTVTSSGVREAFF	TGTGCCAGCACTGTTACGAGTTCGGGGGTGAGGGAAGCTTTCTTT
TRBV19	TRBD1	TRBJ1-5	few	CASSIGQGNQPQHF	TGTGCCAGTAGTATAGGACAGGGTAATCAGCCCCAGCATTTT
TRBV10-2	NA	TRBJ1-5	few	CASSEKGLPTQHF	TGCGCCAGCAGTGAGAAGGGACTGCCGACCCAGCATTTT
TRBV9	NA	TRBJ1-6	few	CASSPTGSSYNSPLHF	TGTGCCAGCAGCCCCACCGGGAGCTCCTATAATTCACCCCTCCACTTT
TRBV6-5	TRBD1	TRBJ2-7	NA	CASRQTGEGYEQYF	TGTGCCAGCAGACAGACAGGGGAAGGCTACGAGCAGTACTTC
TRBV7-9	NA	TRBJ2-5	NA	CASSTDSRQPRETQYF	TGTGCCAGCAGCACGGATTCAAGACAGCCCAGGGAGACCCAGTACTTC
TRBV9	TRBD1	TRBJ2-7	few	CASSPRDSHYEQYF	TGTGCCAGCAGCCCTCGGGACAGCCACTACGAGCAGTACTTC
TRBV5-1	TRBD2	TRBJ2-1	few	CASSTLAGGSGNEQFF	TGCGCCAGCAGCACCCTAGCGGGAGGGTCTGGCAATGAGCAGTTCTTC
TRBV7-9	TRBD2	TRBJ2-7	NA	CASSSLRDLAGGPGEQYF	TGTGCCAGCAGCTCCCTCAGGGATCTAGCGGGAGGGCCTGGAGAGCAGTACTTC
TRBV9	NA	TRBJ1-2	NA	CASSADWIYGYTF	TGTGCCAGCAGCGCGGACTGGATCTATGGCTACACCTTC
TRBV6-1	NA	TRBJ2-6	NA	CATGGSGANVLTF	TGTGCAACCGGAGGGTCTGGGGCCAACGTCCTGACTTTC
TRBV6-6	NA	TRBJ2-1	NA	CASSYSKGDNEQFF	TGTGCCAGCAGTTACTCGAAGGGAGACAATGAGCAGTTCTTC
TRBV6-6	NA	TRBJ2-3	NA	CASSLGGGSTDTQYF	TGTGCCAGCAGTTTGGGTGGGGGCAGCACAGATACGCAGTATTTT
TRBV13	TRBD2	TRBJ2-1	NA	CASSPGGTSVEDEQFF	TGTGCCAGCAGCCCGGGGGGGACTAGCGTTGAGGATGAGCAGTTCTTC
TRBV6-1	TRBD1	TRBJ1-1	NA	CASSGTGGRTEAFF	TGTGCCAGCAGTGGAACAGGGGGTAGGACTGAAGCTTTCTTT
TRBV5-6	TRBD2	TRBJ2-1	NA	CASSLWLAVDYNEQFF	TGTGCCAGCAGCTTGTGGCTAGCGGTGGACTACAATGAGCAGTTCTTC
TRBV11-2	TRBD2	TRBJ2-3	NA	CASSQTGLAGTDTQYF	TGTGCCAGCAGCCAGACGGGACTAGCGGGCACAGATACGCAGTATTTT
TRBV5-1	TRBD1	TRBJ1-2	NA	CASSLISGGGYGYTF	TGCGCCAGCAGCTTGATATCAGGGGGCGGCTATGGCTACACCTTC
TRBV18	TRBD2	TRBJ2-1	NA	CASSPLGGPWNEQFF	TGTGCCAGCTCACCGTTGGGAGGGCCGTGGAATGAGCAGTTCTTC
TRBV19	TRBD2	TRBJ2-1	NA	CASSIPYFGLAGVNGQFF	TGTGCCAGTAGTATTCCTTACTTCGGACTAGCGGGAGTTAATGGGCAGTTCTTC
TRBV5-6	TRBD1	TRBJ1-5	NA	CASSFFTGVVQPQHF	TGTGCCAGCAGCTTCTTTACAGGGGTTGTTCAGCCCCAGCATTTT
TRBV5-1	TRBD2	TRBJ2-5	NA	CASSLGTSGNIQTQYF	TGCGCCAGCAGCCTCGGGACTAGCGGGAACATTCAGACCCAGTACTTC
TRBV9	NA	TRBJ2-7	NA	CASSVGLQGYEQYF	TGTGCCAGCAGCGTAGGACTGCAGGGCTACGAGCAGTACTTC
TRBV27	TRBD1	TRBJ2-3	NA	CASSPRGTVPDTQYF	TGTGCCAGCAGTCCCCGTGGGACAGTCCCAGATACGCAGTATTTT
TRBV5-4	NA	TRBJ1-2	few	CASSSSEPQHGYTF	TGTGCCAGCAGCTCGTCGGAGCCCCAACATGGCTACACCTTC
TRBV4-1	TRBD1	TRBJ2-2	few	CASSLETGPGELFF	TGCGCCAGCAGCCTGGAGACAGGGCCCGGGGAGCTGTTTTTT
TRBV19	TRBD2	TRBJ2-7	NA	CASSIRSGRLSEQYF	TGTGCCAGTAGTATCCGCAGCGGGAGGCTAAGTGAGCAGTACTTC
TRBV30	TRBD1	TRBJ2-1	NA	CLGDDRVNNEQFF	TGTCTGGGGGACGACAGGGTGAACAATGAGCAGTTCTTC
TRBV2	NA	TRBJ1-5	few	CASSEALGGEYGKPQHF	TGTGCCAGCAGTGAAGCGCTTGGGGGGGAGTACGGTAAGCCCCAGCATTTT
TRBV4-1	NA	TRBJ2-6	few	CASKISRGGANVLTF	TGCGCCAGCAAGATATCCAGGGGTGGGGCCAACGTCCTGACTTTC